This TCR beta chain was sequenced during a study of shared clonotypes between healthy human individuals. Study conclusions and caveats: Researchers sampled blood only, noting tissue repertoires likely differ. Rarefaction showed sorted-subset sequencing was incomplete despite large depth. Clonotype sharing among donors was expected to depend on sequencing depth.

To note about this clone: What it binds is not known.

Per the germline V gene, CDR1 is MNHNY and CDR2 is SVGAGI (reference sequence). The CDR3 length is 14 residues. J lost 2 bases, V lost 7 bases, and 3 bases had no gene match. TCRdb keeps only in-frame clones here, not all; method: immunoSEQ multiplex PCR. This sample has 730,000 or so clones; approximately 79% occur once, and the top ten carry around 2%. Donors were Caucasian adults residing in Nashville, Tennessee, USA. The J gene is TRBJ1-4, the V gene TRBV6-6; TRBD1 matches 8 bases. The sequence derives from a woman aged 30 to 39 in good health. Material for sequencing was memory CD4+ T cells sorted from blood. Subset denoted: CD45RA-negative fraction. Here the CDR3 DNA reads TGTGCCAGCACCCGACAGGGGACTAATGAAAAACTGTTTTTT. Translation gives CASTRQGTNEKLFF.